This T cell receptor (beta chain) was sequenced for a study of cytomegalovirus exposure and HLA in healthy donors. Whole-study context: Earlier, 100 million to 120 million unique TCR beta sequences were recovered from around 190 million T cells by an analysis. Of a few hundred genotyped donors, 65% to 85% clustered with self-reported Caucasian donors.

The V and J ends lost 6 bases and 1 base, in that order; junction bases with no gene match: 8. This CDR3 has 14 amino acids. Germline CDR1 is SQVTM and CDR2 is ANQGSEA. Healthy people donating bone marrow made up the donors. 13 Jbeta primers and 60 Vbeta primers were used for the PCR. Profiling relied on immunoSEQ multiplex PCR, and the TCRdb table lists in-frame clones only, not all of them. The listing records tens of thousands of clones. This TCR came from a male donor in good health and CMV-seronegative. The chain carries TRBV29-1 and TRBJ1-1, with 7 bases matching TRBD1. Specimen: PBMCs. CDR3 in DNA: TGCAGCGTGGACCCGGGACAGCAGAACACTGAAGCTTTCTTT. Translating it yields CSVDPGQQNTEAFF.